The 13 T cell receptor beta chains reported below all come from one sample, sequenced in a study of vaccination and CD4 T cells after COVID-19. No cognate antigen is known for these TCRs. Cultured CD4+ T-cell DNA underwent Oncomine TCR Beta short-read sequencing. Each CDR3 protein is one row after TCRdb ran MiXCR on the PCR reads. The data show roughly 13,000 distinct CDR3 sequences, about 60% seen once. Treatment defined: roughly 10-day PBMC culture with coronavirus spike peptide pools or control peptides (ViraFEST assay). Sequences were obtained from CD4+ T cells from blood, cultured in vitro. These receptors came from a human donor who had recovered from COVID-19.

CDR3 nucleotides: TGTGCCAGCAGCTTCCCGGACAGGACCTATGGCTACACCTTC. This codes for CASSFPDRTYGYTF. The rearrangement joins TRBV7-2 to TRBJ1-2; 7 bases match TRBD1. Germline V gene data show CDR1 as SGHTA and CDR2 as FQGNSA. The CDR3 runs to 14 residues. The V gene end was trimmed by 3 bases and the J gene end by 4 bases; junction bases not matched to a gene: 5.

In its sample, this clonotype was seen once. The chain has TRBV28 and TRBJ2-3, with 13 nucleotides matching TRBD2. Germline V gives CDR1 MDHEN, CDR2 SYDVKM. The trim removed 8 bases at V and 3 bases at J, leaving 5 bases unmatched. CDR3 length: 15 residues. CDR3 bases: TGTGCCAGCTATACTAGCGGGAGGGGTACAGATACGCAGTATTTT. Its protein product is CASYTSGRGTDTQYF.

This clonotype has just a few counts. The chain employs TRBV19 and TRBJ1-6; D might be TRBD1 (5 bases). Germline lookup yields CDR1 LNHDA and CDR2 SQIVND (reference sequence). There are 14 residues in the CDR3. V was shortened by 6 bases and J by 7 bases, with 13 bases between the two germline ends. The CDR3 bases are TGTGCCAGTAGCTCCGGGACGGCAAATTCACCCCTCCACTTT. It yields the protein CASSSGTANSPLHF.

The J gene is TRBJ2-7, the V gene TRBV21-1; whether TRBD1, the table's D call, matches the DNA was not checked. TRBV21-1 represents a pseudogene. The CDR3 runs 13 residues. In DNA, the CDR3 is TGTGCCCGAGCCGTACCCGGTAGGGACGAGCAGTACTTC. Translation: CARAVPGRDEQYF.

This clonotype came up once. The chain uses TRBV7-9 and TRBJ2-2, with TRBD2 identical over 11 bases. The CDR3 spans 17 residues. V lost 2 bases and J lost 7; bases outside the gene matches: 9. Germline V lookup: CDR1 SEHNR, CDR2 FQNEAQ (reference sequence). CDR3 nucleotide sequence: TGTGCCAGCAGCTTACGACTAGCGGGACGGAGGGGCGGGGAGCTGTTTTTT. This encodes CASSLRLAGRRGGELFF.

The chain joins TRBV18 to TRBJ1-6; maybe TRBD1 (5 bases). The CDR3 extends over 15 amino acids. V was pared by 4 bases and J by 9 bases, with 16 bases between. The germline CDR1 and CDR2 sequences are KGHSH and LQKENI. The CDR3 bases are TGTGCCAGCTCACGAAGGGAAGACAGTCTTTCACCCCTCCACTTT. Protein: CASSRREDSLSPLHF.

V is TRBV20-1 and J is TRBJ2-3; 9 bases are a match to TRBD2. The CDR3 is made up of 15 amino acids. Germline trimming cut 3 bases from V and 5 bases from J; bases unmatched to any gene: 9. From germline, CDR1 is DFQATT and CDR2 SNEGSKA (reference sequence). Here the CDR3 DNA reads TGCAGTGCTAGGCCGGCTAGCGGGGCTAGAGATACGCAGTATTTT. Encoded protein: CSARPASGARDTQYF.

The table lists this clonotype with a few counts. The rearrangement links TRBV6-4 to TRBJ1-5; no definite D call. With 2 bases removed from V and 4 bases from J, the gap between germline ends came to 6 bases. CDR3 length: 13 amino acids. Germline CDR1 reads MRHNA; CDR2 reads SNTAGT. CDR3 sequence (DNA): TGTGCCAGCAGTGACGAGGTGAATCAGCCCCAGCATTTT. It yields the protein CASSDEVNQPQHF.

This sequence joins TRBV28 and TRBJ1-2; 10 bases line up with TRBD1. Trimming removed 4 bases from V and 4 bases from J; junction bases left unmatched: 9. The CDR3 totals 16 residues. Germline V lookup: CDR1 MDHEN, CDR2 SYDVKM. CDR3 nucleotide sequence: TGTGCCAGCAGTTCCGGGACAGGGGCTCTCGTCTATGGCTACACCTTC. This codes for CASSSGTGALVYGYTF.

This clonotype showed up just a few times. The chain combines TRBV30 with TRBJ1-1, with 11 nucleotides matching TRBD1. This CDR3 has 14 amino acids. After removal of 4 bases from V and 5 bases from J, the junction contained 6 bases not matched to a gene. Germline lookup yields CDR1 GTSNPN and CDR2 SVGIG (reference sequence). The CDR3 reads CAWIRDRGSTEAFF. The CDR3 region has the DNA TGTGCCTGGATCCGGGACAGGGGGTCTACTGAAGCTTTCTTT.

This clonotype has a handful of counts. This chain uses TRBV30 with TRBJ2-5; perhaps D is TRBD1 or TRBD2 (6 bases each). The V gene's germline CDR1 is GTSNPN and CDR2 SVGIG (reference sequence). The V gene lost 4 bases and the J gene lost 4 bases, with 13 bases spanning the gap. The CDR3 covers 13 residues. CDR3 coding DNA: TGTGCCTGGATGCGTCCGGGGGCAGAGACCCAGTACTTC. This sequence encodes CAWMRPGAETQYF.

The V and J genes are TRBV5-4 and TRBJ2-2; D is unresolved. Between the trimmed V and J ends, which lost 7 bases and 1 base, there was a span of 8 bases. The germline gives CDR1 SGHNT, CDR2 YYREEE (reference sequence). The CDR3 is 13 amino acids. The CDR3 coding sequence is TGTGCCAGCGAGAGACAGAACACCGGGGAGCTGTTTTTT. Translated, it gives CASERQNTGELFF.

The V gene is TRBV28, the J gene TRBJ1-2; 7 nucleotides align to TRBD1. The ends lost 3 bases at V and 4 bases at J; junction bases unmatched: 8. This CDR3 spans 15 amino acids. The germline CDR1 and CDR2 sequences are MDHEN and SYDVKM. The DNA for the CDR3 is TGTGCCAGCAGTTTCCCACAGACAGGGACCTATGGCTACACCTTC. Translating gives CASSFPQTGTYGYTF.